The rows below give T cell receptor beta chains drawn from one sample of a study of response to subunit inactivated influenza vaccine. TCRdb processed the RT-PCR reads anew with MiXCR; each CDR3 protein has one entry. The table lists approximately 530,000 distinct CDR3 sequences, around 8% of them singletons. Material: PBMCs from blood, obtained less than 30 months after vaccination. The receptor source for this set is a man aged 45-69 years who received an inactivated influenza vaccine. Both conserved end residues are part of each CDR3. Each record gives: J gene, clone size, D gene, V gene, CDR3 DNA, CDR3 protein. A D gene is named only where the DNA matches it firmly. Clone size appears in some rows only: once, few, many, or a class for an expanded clone.

J gene: TRBJ2-7
clone size: NA
D gene: NA
V gene: TRBV6-2/TRBV6-3
CDR3 DNA: TGTGCCAGCACTTTAGACCGATACGAGCAGTACTTC
CDR3 protein: CASTLDRYEQYF

J gene: TRBJ1-2
clone size: few
D gene: NA
V gene: TRBV29-1
CDR3 DNA: TGCAGCGTCCTCTTGGAGGCTAACTATGGCTACACCTTC
CDR3 protein: CSVLLEANYGYTF

J gene: TRBJ1-5
clone size: few
D gene: NA
V gene: TRBV4-3
CDR3 DNA: TGCGCCAGCAGCCAAGATCGGATGACAGTCAATCAGCCCCAGCATTTT
CDR3 protein: CASSQDRMTVNQPQHF

J gene: TRBJ2-7
clone size: NA
D gene: TRBD2
V gene: TRBV11-2
CDR3 DNA: TGTGCCAGCACCCCTAGACCGGGACGGGGGGCCTACGAGCAGTACTTC
CDR3 protein: CASTPRPGRGAYEQYF

J gene: TRBJ2-7
clone size: NA
D gene: TRBD1
V gene: TRBV5-1
CDR3 DNA: TGCGCCAGCAGCTTGGGACAGGGACACTACGAGCAGTACTTC
CDR3 protein: CASSLGQGHYEQYF

J gene: TRBJ2-3
clone size: few
D gene: NA
V gene: TRBV28
CDR3 DNA: TGTGCCAGCAGTTTTTATCGATCTAGCACAGATACGCAGTATTTT
CDR3 protein: CASSFYRSSTDTQYF

J gene: TRBJ2-5
clone size: many
D gene: NA
V gene: TRBV10-3
CDR3 DNA: TGTGCCATCTCAACCACAGGGACGGAAGAGACCCAGTACTTC
CDR3 protein: CAISTTGTEETQYF

J gene: TRBJ2-1
clone size: many
D gene: NA
V gene: TRBV4-1
CDR3 DNA: TGCGCCAGCAGCCAAGATGCCACAGGGTCCTACAATGAGCAGTTCTTC
CDR3 protein: CASSQDATGSYNEQFF

J gene: TRBJ2-1
clone size: NA
D gene: NA
V gene: TRBV6-2/TRBV6-3
CDR3 DNA: TGTGCCAGCAGTTACCTTCGGACAGCGCTCGTCTTAAGAGGCAATGAGCAGTTCTTC
CDR3 protein: CASSYLRTALVLRGNEQFF

J gene: TRBJ2-7
clone size: few
D gene: NA
V gene: TRBV5-1
CDR3 DNA: TGCGCCAGCAAGGGGGGCGGTCTTGACTACGAGCAGTACTTC
CDR3 protein: CASKGGGLDYEQYF

J gene: TRBJ2-1
clone size: many
D gene: NA
V gene: TRBV12-3/TRBV12-4
CDR3 DNA: TGTGCCAGCAGTTTAGGGGGCGCGGGTGAGCAGTTCTTC
CDR3 protein: CASSLGGAGEQFF

J gene: TRBJ1-4
clone size: NA
D gene: NA
V gene: TRBV18
CDR3 DNA: TGTGCCAGCTCACCACGGTTATTTGCAGGATATGAAAAACTGTTTTTT
CDR3 protein: CASSPRLFAGYEKLFF

J gene: TRBJ2-1
clone size: few
D gene: TRBD2
V gene: TRBV3-1
CDR3 DNA: TGTGCCAGCAGCCAATGGCGGGGGACTAGCAATGAGCAGTTCTTC
CDR3 protein: CASSQWRGTSNEQFF

J gene: TRBJ2-5
clone size: few
D gene: NA
V gene: TRBV4-1
CDR3 DNA: TGCGCCAGCAGCCCCCGGTCGACAACCTGGTACCAAGAGACCCAGTACTTC
CDR3 protein: CASSPRSTTWYQETQYF

J gene: TRBJ2-5
clone size: many
D gene: NA
V gene: TRBV7-2
CDR3 DNA: TGTGCCAGCAGCCGAGTAGCTCGGGAGACCCAGTACTTC
CDR3 protein: CASSRVARETQYF

J gene: TRBJ1-1
clone size: many
D gene: NA
V gene: TRBV6-1
CDR3 DNA: TGTGCCAGCAGTACCCTGGTCCGGGACACTGAAGCTTTCTTT
CDR3 protein: CASSTLVRDTEAFF

J gene: TRBJ2-1
clone size: NA
D gene: TRBD2
V gene: TRBV14
CDR3 DNA: TGTGCCAGCAGCAAACCGGGACTAGCGGCTTCCTACAATGAGCAGTTCTTC
CDR3 protein: CASSKPGLAASYNEQFF

J gene: TRBJ1-2
clone size: NA
D gene: TRBD1
V gene: TRBV12-5
CDR3 DNA: TGTGCTAGTGGTATCGGGGCGGGACAGGGGGCCTACACCTTC
CDR3 protein: CASGIGAGQGAYTF

J gene: TRBJ2-5
clone size: few
D gene: TRBD2
V gene: TRBV11-2
CDR3 DNA: TGTGCCAGCAGCTTGGGGAGAACGAGCGGGAGGGCCTTAGAGACCCAGTACTTC
CDR3 protein: CASSLGRTSGRALETQYF

J gene: TRBJ2-1
clone size: NA
D gene: NA
V gene: TRBV29-1
CDR3 DNA: TGCAGCGTTGAGGCAGGTGCGGAGCAGTTCTTC
CDR3 protein: CSVEAGAEQFF

J gene: TRBJ2-3
clone size: few
D gene: NA
V gene: TRBV9
CDR3 DNA: TGTGCCAGCAGTAAGACTGGGAGCACAGATACGCAGTATTTT
CDR3 protein: CASSKTGSTDTQYF

J gene: TRBJ2-3
clone size: few
D gene: TRBD2
V gene: TRBV28
CDR3 DNA: TGTGCCAGCAGCCCGATCGCGGGGGGCGACACAGATACGCAGTATTTT
CDR3 protein: CASSPIAGGDTDTQYF

J gene: TRBJ1-4
clone size: NA
D gene: NA
V gene: TRBV20-1
CDR3 DNA: TGCAGTGCTAGACAGTTAGCAACTAATGAAAAACTGTTTTTT
CDR3 protein: CSARQLATNEKLFF

J gene: TRBJ2-7
clone size: NA
D gene: TRBD1
V gene: TRBV12-3/TRBV12-4
CDR3 DNA: TGTGCCAGCAGTCGACAGGGGAGATACGAGCAGTACTTC
CDR3 protein: CASSRQGRYEQYF

J gene: TRBJ2-5
clone size: NA
D gene: NA
V gene: TRBV10-3
CDR3 DNA: TGTGCCATCAGCCTAGCCCGAGAGACCCAGTACTTC
CDR3 protein: CAISLARETQYF

J gene: TRBJ1-1
clone size: NA
D gene: TRBD1
V gene: TRBV5-1
CDR3 DNA: TGCGCCAGCGGGCTGACAGGGCTGGACACTGAAGCTTTCTTT
CDR3 protein: CASGLTGLDTEAFF

J gene: TRBJ1-1
clone size: NA
D gene: TRBD1
V gene: TRBV7-2
CDR3 DNA: TGTGCCAGCAGCTCGCGACAGGGGGCATTAACTGAAGCTTTCTTT
CDR3 protein: CASSSRQGALTEAFF

J gene: TRBJ2-3
clone size: NA
D gene: NA
V gene: TRBV11-3
CDR3 DNA: TGTGCCAGCAGCTCGCTAGAGGGGAACCCAGATACGCAGTATTTT
CDR3 protein: CASSSLEGNPDTQYF

J gene: TRBJ2-2
clone size: many
D gene: NA
V gene: TRBV7-2
CDR3 DNA: TGTGCCAGCAGCTTGGACAGTTTTCCCGGGGAGCTGTTTTTT
CDR3 protein: CASSLDSFPGELFF

J gene: TRBJ1-2
clone size: many
D gene: NA
V gene: TRBV4-3
CDR3 DNA: TGCGCCAGCAGCCAAGATCCCGACAGATCCTATGGCTACACCTTC
CDR3 protein: CASSQDPDRSYGYTF

J gene: TRBJ1-2
clone size: NA
D gene: NA
V gene: TRBV7-9
CDR3 DNA: TGTGCCAGCAGTGGGGGGGGACTCGCTAAGGACTATGGCTACACCTTC
CDR3 protein: CASSGGGLAKDYGYTF

J gene: TRBJ2-1
clone size: few
D gene: TRBD2
V gene: TRBV29-1
CDR3 DNA: TGCAGCGTGGACCGGCTAGCGGGAGGGAATGAGCAGTTCTTC
CDR3 protein: CSVDRLAGGNEQFF

J gene: TRBJ1-4
clone size: many
D gene: NA
V gene: TRBV30
CDR3 DNA: TGTGCCTGGAGTGTCCCCGGGGGAGAAAAACTGTTTTTT
CDR3 protein: CAWSVPGGEKLFF

J gene: TRBJ1-5
clone size: NA
D gene: NA
V gene: TRBV20-1
CDR3 DNA: TGCAGTGCTAACGACAGGCAGTATCAGCCCCAGCATTTT
CDR3 protein: CSANDRQYQPQHF

J gene: TRBJ1-2
clone size: many
D gene: TRBD1
V gene: TRBV27
CDR3 DNA: TGTGCCAGCAAACAAGGGGGCGCTCATGGCTACACCTTC
CDR3 protein: CASKQGGAHGYTF

J gene: TRBJ2-7
clone size: few
D gene: NA
V gene: TRBV28
CDR3 DNA: TGTGCCAGCAGTTTAGGAGGACCCACCACAGAGCAGTACTTC
CDR3 protein: CASSLGGPTTEQYF

J gene: TRBJ1-6
clone size: few
D gene: NA
V gene: TRBV30
CDR3 DNA: TGTGCCTGGAGGTTGAGTGGAAGGGATTCACCCCTCCACTTT
CDR3 protein: CAWRLSGRDSPLHF

J gene: TRBJ1-2
clone size: many
D gene: NA
V gene: TRBV7-9
CDR3 DNA: TGTGCCAGCAGCCCGGGTCTACTCCAAGGGGGCTACACCTTC
CDR3 protein: CASSPGLLQGGYTF

J gene: TRBJ2-7
clone size: NA
D gene: NA
V gene: TRBV6-2/TRBV6-3
CDR3 DNA: TGTGCCACCAGACCTCCGTCGGACGGTGGGAACGAGCAGTACTTC
CDR3 protein: CATRPPSDGGNEQYF

J gene: TRBJ2-5
clone size: NA
D gene: TRBD2
V gene: TRBV7-9
CDR3 DNA: TGTGCCAGCATCGACAGTGGGGGGGAACAGACCCAGTACTTC
CDR3 protein: CASIDSGGEQTQYF